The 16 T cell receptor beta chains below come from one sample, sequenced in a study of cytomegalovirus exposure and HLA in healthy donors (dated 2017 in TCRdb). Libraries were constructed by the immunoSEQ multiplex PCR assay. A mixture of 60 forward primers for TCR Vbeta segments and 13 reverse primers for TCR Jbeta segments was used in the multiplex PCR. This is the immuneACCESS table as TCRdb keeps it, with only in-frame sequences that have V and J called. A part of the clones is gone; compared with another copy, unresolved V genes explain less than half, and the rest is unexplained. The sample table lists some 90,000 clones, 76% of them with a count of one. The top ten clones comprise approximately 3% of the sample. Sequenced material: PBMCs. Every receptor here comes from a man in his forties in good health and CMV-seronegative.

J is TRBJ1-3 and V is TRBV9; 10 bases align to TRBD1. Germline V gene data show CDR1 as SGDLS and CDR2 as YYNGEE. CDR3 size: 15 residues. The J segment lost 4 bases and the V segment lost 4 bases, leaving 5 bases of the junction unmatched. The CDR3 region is CASSTTGGFGNTIYF. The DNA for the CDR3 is TGTGCCAGCAGCACGACAGGGGGCTTCGGAAACACCATATATTTT.

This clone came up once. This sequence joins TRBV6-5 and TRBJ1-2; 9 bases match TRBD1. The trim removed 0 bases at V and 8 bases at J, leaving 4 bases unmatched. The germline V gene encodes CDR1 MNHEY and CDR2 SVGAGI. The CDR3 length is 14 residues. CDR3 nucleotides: TGTGCCAGCAGTTACTCCGGGACAGGGACCGGCTACACCTTC. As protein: CASSYSGTGTGYTF.

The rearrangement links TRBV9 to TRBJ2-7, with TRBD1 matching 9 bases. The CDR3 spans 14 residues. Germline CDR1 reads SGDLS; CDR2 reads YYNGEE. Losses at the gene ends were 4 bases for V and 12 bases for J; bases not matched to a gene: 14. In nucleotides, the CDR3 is TGTGCCAGCAGCCCAACCGGGACAGGGCATTCTCGGTACTTC. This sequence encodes CASSPTGTGHSRYF.

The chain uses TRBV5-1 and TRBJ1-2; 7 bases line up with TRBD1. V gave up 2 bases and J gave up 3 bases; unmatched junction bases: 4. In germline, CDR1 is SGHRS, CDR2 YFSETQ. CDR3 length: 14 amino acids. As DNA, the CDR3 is TGCGCCAGCAGCTTTCAGGGGGGCCACTATGGCTACACCTTC. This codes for CASSFQGGHYGYTF.

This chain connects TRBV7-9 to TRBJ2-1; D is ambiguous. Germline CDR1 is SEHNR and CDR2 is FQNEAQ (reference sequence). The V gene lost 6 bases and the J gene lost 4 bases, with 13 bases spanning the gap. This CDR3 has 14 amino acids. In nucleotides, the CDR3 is TGTGCCAGCAGGAGCTCCTCTACTTACAATGAGCAGTTCTTC. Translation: CASRSSSTYNEQFF.

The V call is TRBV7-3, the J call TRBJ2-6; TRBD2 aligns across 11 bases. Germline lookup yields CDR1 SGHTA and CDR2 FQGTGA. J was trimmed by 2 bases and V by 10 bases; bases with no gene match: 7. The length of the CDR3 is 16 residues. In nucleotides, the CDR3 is TGTGCCATCGCCAGTAGCGGGGGGGCTGGGGCCAACGTCCTGACTTTC. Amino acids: CAIASSGGAGANVLTF.

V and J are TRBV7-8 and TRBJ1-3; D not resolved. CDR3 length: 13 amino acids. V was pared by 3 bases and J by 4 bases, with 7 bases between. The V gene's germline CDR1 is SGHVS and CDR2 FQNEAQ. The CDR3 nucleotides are TGTGCCAGCAGCTTGCGGATCGGAAACACCATATATTTT. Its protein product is CASSLRIGNTIYF.

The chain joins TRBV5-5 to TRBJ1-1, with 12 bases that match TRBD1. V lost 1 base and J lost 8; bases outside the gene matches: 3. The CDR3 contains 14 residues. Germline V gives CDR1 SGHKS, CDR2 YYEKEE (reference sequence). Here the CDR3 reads CASSLRDRGLEAFF. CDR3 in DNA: TGTGCCAGCAGCTTGCGGGACAGGGGGCTGGAAGCTTTCTTT.

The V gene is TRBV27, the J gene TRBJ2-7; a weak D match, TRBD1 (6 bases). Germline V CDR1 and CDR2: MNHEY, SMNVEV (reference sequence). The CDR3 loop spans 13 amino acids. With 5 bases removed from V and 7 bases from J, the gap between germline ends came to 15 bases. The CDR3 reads CASSSTGRREQYF. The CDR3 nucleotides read TGTGCCAGCAGTAGTACAGGGCGGCGTGAGCAGTACTTC.

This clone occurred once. The CDR3 reads CASSQAAGGLVNEQFF. CDR3 bases: TGCGCCAGCAGCCAAGCAGCGGGTGGACTAGTCAATGAGCAGTTCTTC. The chain has TRBV4-3 and TRBJ2-1, with TRBD2 matching over 7 bases. The J segment lost 6 bases and the V segment lost 1 base, leaving 9 bases of the junction unmatched. The V gene's germline CDR1 is LGHNA and CDR2 YSLEER. CDR3 length equals 16 residues.

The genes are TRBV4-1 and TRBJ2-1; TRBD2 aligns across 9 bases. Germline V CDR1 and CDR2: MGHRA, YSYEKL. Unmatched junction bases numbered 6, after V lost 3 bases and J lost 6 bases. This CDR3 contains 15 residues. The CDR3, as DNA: TGCGCCAGCAGCCAGGGCGCTAGCGGGGCCAATGAGCAGTTCTTC. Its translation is CASSQGASGANEQFF.

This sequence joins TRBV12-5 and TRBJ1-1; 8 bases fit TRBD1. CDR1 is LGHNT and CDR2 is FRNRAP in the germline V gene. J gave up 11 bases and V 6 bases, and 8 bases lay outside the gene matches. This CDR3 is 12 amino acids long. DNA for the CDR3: TGTGCTAGTGGCCAGGGGGCGAGGGGGGCTTTCTTT. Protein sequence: CASGQGARGAFF.

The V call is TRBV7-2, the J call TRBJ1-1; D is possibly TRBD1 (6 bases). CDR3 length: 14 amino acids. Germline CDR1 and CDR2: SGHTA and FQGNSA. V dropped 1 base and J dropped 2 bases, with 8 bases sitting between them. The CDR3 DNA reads TGTGCCAGCAGCTTAGGGACAGCAAACACTGAAGCTTTCTTT. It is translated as CASSLGTANTEAFF.

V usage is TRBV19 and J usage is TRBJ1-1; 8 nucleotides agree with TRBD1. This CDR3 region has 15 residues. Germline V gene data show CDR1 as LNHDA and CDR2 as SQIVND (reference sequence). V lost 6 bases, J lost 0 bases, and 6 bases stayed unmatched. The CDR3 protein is CASRPTGAMNTEAFF. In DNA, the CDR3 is TGTGCCAGTAGGCCGACAGGGGCTATGAACACTGAAGCTTTCTTT.

CDR3 coding DNA: TGTGCCATCAGTGAACGGACAGGACCGAATCAGCCCCAGCATTTT. It yields the protein CAISERTGPNQPQHF. The chain recombines TRBV10-3 with TRBJ1-5; the match to TRBD1 covers 7 bases. J lost 4 bases, V lost 3 bases, and 6 bases had no gene match. Germline V gene lookup returns CDR1 ENHRY and CDR2 SYGVKD. The CDR3 has 15 amino acids.

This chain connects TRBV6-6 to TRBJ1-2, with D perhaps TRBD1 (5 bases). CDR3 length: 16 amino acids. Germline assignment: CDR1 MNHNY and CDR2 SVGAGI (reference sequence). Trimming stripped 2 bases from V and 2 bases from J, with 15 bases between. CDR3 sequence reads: CASSYPPRGRNYGYTF. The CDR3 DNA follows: TGTGCCAGCAGTTACCCCCCTAGGGGCCGAAACTATGGCTACACCTTC.